The rows below give T cell receptor beta chains drawn from one sample of a study of control samples from healthy donors and cancer patients. Profiling relied on immunoSEQ multiplex PCR, and the TCRdb table lists in-frame clones only, not all of them. The repertoire includes around 110,000 clones, 88% of them detected once, and 2.3% sits in the top ten. Sequenced input: blood. These receptor sequences come from a woman aged 70-85 years in good health. Each CDR3 is given with its conserved first and last residue. The order of the fields is J gene, D gene, clone size, V gene, CDR3 protein, CDR3 DNA. D genes are given only for firm matches. Clone size is not always given. Where it is, it says once, few, many or a class for expanded clones.

J: TRBJ1-6
D: -
size: -
V: TRBV2
CDR3: CASSRLRVPLTLHF
DNA: TGTGCCAGCAGCCGCCTGAGAGTACCCTTGACCCTCCACTTT

J: TRBJ1-1
D: TRBD1
size: -
V: TRBV10-3
CDR3: CAISELIRTGGMNTEAFF
DNA: TGTGCCATCAGTGAGTTAATCAGGACAGGGGGCATGAACACTGAAGCTTTCTTT

J: TRBJ1-5
D: -
size: -
V: TRBV4-1
CDR3: CASSQDLGGNANQPQHF
DNA: TGCGCCAGCAGCCAAGATTTAGGGGGTAACGCCAATCAGCCCCAGCATTTT

J: TRBJ2-7
D: -
size: -
V: TRBV6-1
CDR3: CASSGLLQVSSYEQYF
DNA: TGTGCCAGCAGTGGCCTCCTACAGGTATCCTCCTACGAGCAGTACTTC

J: TRBJ1-2
D: -
size: -
V: TRBV10-3
CDR3: CAISEVGDSGGDYGYTF
DNA: TGTGCCATCAGTGAGGTCGGAGATTCTGGGGGCGACTATGGCTACACCTTC

J: TRBJ2-3
D: -
size: -
V: TRBV11-3
CDR3: CASSSGKGGTDTQYF
DNA: TGTGCCAGCAGCTCAGGGAAAGGCGGCACAGATACGCAGTATTTT

J: TRBJ2-1
D: TRBD2
size: few
V: TRBV6-5
CDR3: CASSHPSGANNEQFF
DNA: TGTGCCAGCAGTCATCCTAGCGGGGCGAACAATGAGCAGTTCTTC

J: TRBJ2-3
D: TRBD2
size: -
V: TRBV7-8
CDR3: CASSSDSGAASDTQYF
DNA: TGTGCCAGCAGCTCCGATAGCGGGGCCGCTTCAGATACGCAGTATTTT

J: TRBJ1-1
D: -
size: few
V: TRBV2
CDR3: CASRREGNTEAFF
DNA: TGTGCCAGCAGAAGAGAGGGGAACACTGAAGCTTTCTTT

J: TRBJ2-3
D: -
size: -
V: TRBV5-4
CDR3: CASSLSGSTDTQYF
DNA: TGTGCCAGCAGCTTGTCAGGTTCCACAGATACGCAGTATTTT

J: TRBJ1-3
D: -
size: -
V: TRBV6-5
CDR3: CASSYGRLSSRNTIYF
DNA: TGTGCCAGCAGTTATGGCAGGTTGTCTTCGAGAAACACCATATATTTT

J: TRBJ1-4
D: TRBD1
size: -
V: TRBV2
CDR3: CASTYQGVNEKLFF
DNA: TGTGCCAGCACCTATCAGGGGGTTAATGAAAAACTGTTTTTT

J: TRBJ2-4
D: -
size: -
V: TRBV18
CDR3: CASSPPMGGNIQYF
DNA: TGTGCCAGCTCACCACCGATGGGGGGAAACATTCAGTACTTC

J: TRBJ1-6
D: -
size: -
V: TRBV7-9
CDR3: CASSELLTGNSPLHF
DNA: TGTGCCAGCAGCGAGTTGTTGACCGGCAACTCACCCCTCCACTTT

J: TRBJ1-2
D: TRBD1
size: once
V: TRBV6-5
CDR3: CASSRTGAHYGYTF
DNA: TGTGCCAGCAGTAGGACAGGGGCCCACTATGGCTACACCTTC

J: TRBJ1-6
D: -
size: -
V: TRBV6-5
CDR3: CASNRDRSYNSPLHF
DNA: TGTGCCAGCAACCGCGATCGCTCCTATAATTCACCCCTCCACTTT

J: TRBJ1-2
D: TRBD1
size: -
V: TRBV29-1
CDR3: CSVEFKGQGHGYTF
DNA: TGCAGCGTTGAGTTTAAGGGACAGGGCCATGGCTACACCTTC

J: TRBJ1-5
D: -
size: few
V: TRBV5-5
CDR3: CASSLRRGNQPQHF
DNA: TGTGCCAGCAGCTTGAGGCGCGGCAATCAGCCCCAGCATTTT

J: TRBJ2-3
D: -
size: -
V: TRBV7-6
CDR3: CASSPRPRGTDTQYF
DNA: TGTGCCAGCAGCCCCCGTCCGAGGGGCACAGATACGCAGTATTTT

J: TRBJ1-2
D: -
size: -
V: TRBV4-2
CDR3: CASSQVGGNYGYTF
DNA: TGTGCCAGCAGCCAAGTTGGGGGGAACTATGGCTACACCTTC

J: TRBJ2-1
D: -
size: -
V: TRBV7-2
CDR3: CASSGWQGGNEQFF
DNA: TGTGCCAGCAGCGGATGGCAGGGGGGGAATGAGCAGTTCTTC

J: TRBJ1-2
D: TRBD1
size: -
V: TRBV27
CDR3: CASSLDRGWGYTF
DNA: TGTGCCAGCAGTCTCGACAGGGGCTGGGGCTACACCTTC

J: TRBJ2-3
D: -
size: once
V: TRBV5-4
CDR3: CASSLGGGSSDTQYF
DNA: TGTGCCAGCAGCTTGGGTGGCGGCTCCTCAGATACGCAGTATTTT

J: TRBJ2-3
D: TRBD2
size: -
V: TRBV6-1
CDR3: CASSGGLAGGYTDTQYF
DNA: TGTGCCAGCAGTGGGGGCCTAGCGGGGGGTTACACAGATACGCAGTATTTT